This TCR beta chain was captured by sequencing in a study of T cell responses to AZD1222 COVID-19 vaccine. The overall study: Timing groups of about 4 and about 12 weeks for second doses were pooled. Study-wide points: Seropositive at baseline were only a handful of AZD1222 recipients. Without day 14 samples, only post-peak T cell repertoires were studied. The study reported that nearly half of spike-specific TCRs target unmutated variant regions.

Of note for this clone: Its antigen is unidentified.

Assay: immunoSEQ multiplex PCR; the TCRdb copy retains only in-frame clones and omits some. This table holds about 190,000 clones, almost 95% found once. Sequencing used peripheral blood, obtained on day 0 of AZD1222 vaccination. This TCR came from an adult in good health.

The CDR3 nucleotides read TGTGCCAGCAGTTTTGGTGGAAGGGTAGGCGAGCAGTACTTC. As protein: CASSFGGRVGEQYF. V usage is TRBV28 and J usage is TRBJ2-7; D not certain. The V end was cut by 3 bases, the J end by 6 bases, with 15 bases between. CDR1 is MDHEN, CDR2 SYDVKM, per germline. The CDR3 consists of 14 residues.